The present T cell receptor (beta chain) was sequenced within a study of spatial heterogeneity in lung cancer. Study at large: Follow-up PBMC samples were sequenced when available, at a median of approximately two years after resection. The average appearance count of each unique TCR and UMI combination in raw reads was more than 9.5.

V was cut by 1 base and J by 4 bases, with 11 bases left in between. This CDR3 spans 14 amino acids. The germline CDR1 and CDR2 sequences are SGHRS and YFSETQ. Turning to this clonotype: Its antigen is unidentified.

Study-wide results and limits: The study found ubiquitous expanded tumor TCRs in blood more at resection than follow-up.

Individual TCR cDNA molecules each bore their own unique molecular identifier. Using its own MiXCR run on the 5' RACE reads, TCRdb lists one record per CDR3 protein. Of under 150,000 distinct CDR3 sequences in the sample, 9.5% to 15% were seen once. Stated time point: blood at routine non-recurrence follow-up after resection. Unsorted tumor, nontumor lung tissue or cryopreserved PBMC supplied the whole RNA. The sample here was PBMCs, taken at follow-up. This chain joins TRBV5-1 and TRBJ1-1; the D gene is possibly TRBD1 (6 bases). This receptor was identified in a male donor with early-stage non-small cell lung cancer. The CDR3 protein is CASSLQGTGTEAFF. For the CDR3, the DNA is TGCGCCAGCAGCTTGCAGGGGACGGGCACTGAAGCTTTCTTT. Full variable domain (remainder filled in from reference TRBV5-1 and TRBJ1-1): KAGVTQTPRYLIKTRGQQVTLSCSPISGHRSVSWYQQTPGQGLQFLFEYFSETQRNKGNFPGRFSGRQFSNSRSEMNVSTLELGDSALYLCASSLQGTGTEAFFGQGTRLTVV.